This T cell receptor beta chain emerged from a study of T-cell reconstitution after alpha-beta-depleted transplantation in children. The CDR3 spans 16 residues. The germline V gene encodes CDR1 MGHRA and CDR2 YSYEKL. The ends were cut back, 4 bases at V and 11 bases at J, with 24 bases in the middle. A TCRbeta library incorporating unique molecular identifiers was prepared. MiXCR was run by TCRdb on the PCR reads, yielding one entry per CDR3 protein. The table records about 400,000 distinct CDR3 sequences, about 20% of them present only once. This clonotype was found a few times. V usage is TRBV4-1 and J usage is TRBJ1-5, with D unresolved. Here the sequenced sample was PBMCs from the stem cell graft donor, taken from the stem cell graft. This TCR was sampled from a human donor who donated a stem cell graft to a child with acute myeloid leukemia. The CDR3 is CASSRNYGEGRLAQHF. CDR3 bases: TGCGCCAGCAGCCGAAATTACGGGGAAGGAAGATTAGCCCAGCATTTT.